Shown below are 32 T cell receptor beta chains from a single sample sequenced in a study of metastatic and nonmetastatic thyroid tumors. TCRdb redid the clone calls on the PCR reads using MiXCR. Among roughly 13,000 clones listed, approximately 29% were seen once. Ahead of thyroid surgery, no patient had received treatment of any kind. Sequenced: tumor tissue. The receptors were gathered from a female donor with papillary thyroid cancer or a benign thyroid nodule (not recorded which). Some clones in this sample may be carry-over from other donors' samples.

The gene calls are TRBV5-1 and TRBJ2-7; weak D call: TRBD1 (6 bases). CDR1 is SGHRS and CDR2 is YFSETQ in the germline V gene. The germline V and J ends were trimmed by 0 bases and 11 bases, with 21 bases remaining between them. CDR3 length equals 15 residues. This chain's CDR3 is CASSLAQPGQKGKYF. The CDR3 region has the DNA TGCGCCAGCAGCTTGGCCCAGCCTGGACAGAAGGGTAAGTACTTC.

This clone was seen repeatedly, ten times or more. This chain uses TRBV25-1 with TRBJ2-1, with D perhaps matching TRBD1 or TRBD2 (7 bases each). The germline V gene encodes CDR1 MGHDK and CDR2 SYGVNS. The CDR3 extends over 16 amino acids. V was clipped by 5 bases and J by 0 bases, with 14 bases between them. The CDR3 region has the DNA TGTGCCAGCAGTAGAGGGGGCGGGAGCTCCTACAATGAGCAGTTCTTC. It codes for CASSRGGGSSYNEQFF.

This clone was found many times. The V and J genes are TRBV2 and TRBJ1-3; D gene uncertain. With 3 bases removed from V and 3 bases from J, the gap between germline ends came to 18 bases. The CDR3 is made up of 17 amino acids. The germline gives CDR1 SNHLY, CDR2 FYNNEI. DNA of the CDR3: TGTGCCAGCAGTGATTTCCAGTTGCAGGCGCATGGAAACACCATATATTTT. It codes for CASSDFQLQAHGNTIYF.

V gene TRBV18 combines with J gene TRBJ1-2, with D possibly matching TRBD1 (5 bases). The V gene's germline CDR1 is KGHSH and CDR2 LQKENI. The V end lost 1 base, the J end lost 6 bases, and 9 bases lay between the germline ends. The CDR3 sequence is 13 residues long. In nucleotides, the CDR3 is TGTGCCAGCTCACCACGGGGGTCGGATGGCTACACCTTC. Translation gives CASSPRGSDGYTF.

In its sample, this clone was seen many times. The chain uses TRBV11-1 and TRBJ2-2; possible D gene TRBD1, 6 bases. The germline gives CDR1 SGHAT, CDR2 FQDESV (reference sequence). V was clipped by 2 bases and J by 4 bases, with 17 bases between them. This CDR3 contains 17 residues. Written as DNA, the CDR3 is TGTGCCAGCAGCTTAAGTCAGGGGACGGCTAGCACCGGGGAGCTGTTTTTT. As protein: CASSLSQGTASTGELFF.

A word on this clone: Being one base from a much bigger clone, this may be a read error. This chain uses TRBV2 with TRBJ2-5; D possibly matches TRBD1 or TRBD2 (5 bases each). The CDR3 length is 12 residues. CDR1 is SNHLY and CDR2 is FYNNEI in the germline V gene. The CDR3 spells CASRRALGTKYF. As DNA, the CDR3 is TGTGCCAGCAGGAGGGCCTTAGGGACCAAGTACTTC.

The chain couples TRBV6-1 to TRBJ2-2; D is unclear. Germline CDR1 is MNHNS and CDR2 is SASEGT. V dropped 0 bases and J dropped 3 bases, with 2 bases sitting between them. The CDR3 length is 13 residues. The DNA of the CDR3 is TGTGCCAGCAGTGAAGCCGACACCGGGGAGCTGTTTTTT. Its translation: CASSEADTGELFF.

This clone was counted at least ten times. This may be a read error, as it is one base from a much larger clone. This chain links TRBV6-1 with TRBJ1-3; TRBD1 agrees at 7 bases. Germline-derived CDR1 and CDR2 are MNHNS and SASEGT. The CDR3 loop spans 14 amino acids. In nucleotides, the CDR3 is TGTGCCAGCAGTCAGACAGGGCCTGGAAGCACCATATATTTT. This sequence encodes CASSQTGPGSTIYF.

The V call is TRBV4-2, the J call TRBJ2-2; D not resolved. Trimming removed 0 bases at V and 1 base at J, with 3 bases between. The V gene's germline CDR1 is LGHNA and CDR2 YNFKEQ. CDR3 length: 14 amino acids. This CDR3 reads CASSQDLNTGELFF. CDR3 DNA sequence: TGTGCCAGCAGCCAAGATCTGAACACCGGGGAGCTGTTTTTT.

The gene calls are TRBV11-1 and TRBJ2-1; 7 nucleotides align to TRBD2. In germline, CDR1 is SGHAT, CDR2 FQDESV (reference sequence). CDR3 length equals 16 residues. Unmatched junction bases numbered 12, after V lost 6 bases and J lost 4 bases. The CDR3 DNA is TGTGCCAGCAGTGGGGTAGGCGGGGGATCATACAATGAGCAGTTCTTC. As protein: CASSGVGGGSYNEQFF.

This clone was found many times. As DNA, the CDR3 is TGTGCCACCAGCAGACTAGAAACCGGGGAGCTGTTTTTT. Protein product: CATSRLETGELFF. This chain links TRBV15 with TRBJ2-2; D is uncertain. This CDR3 is 13 amino acids long. The ends were cut back, 2 bases at V and 5 bases at J, with 6 bases in the middle. The germline V gene has CDR1 LNHNV and CDR2 YYDKDF (reference sequence).

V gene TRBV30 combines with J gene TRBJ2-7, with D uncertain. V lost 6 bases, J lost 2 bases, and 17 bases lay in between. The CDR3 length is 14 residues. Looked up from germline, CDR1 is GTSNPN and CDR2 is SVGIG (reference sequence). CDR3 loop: CACRGETGTYEQYF. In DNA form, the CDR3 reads TGTGCCTGCCGCGGCGAGACGGGCACCTACGAGCAGTACTTC. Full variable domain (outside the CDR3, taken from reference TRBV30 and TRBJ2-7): SQTIHQWPATLVQPVGSPLSLECTVEGTSNPNLYWYRQAAGRGLQLLFYSVGIGQISSEVPQNLSASRPQDRQFILSSKKLLLSDSGFYLCACRGETGTYEQYFGPGTRLTVT.

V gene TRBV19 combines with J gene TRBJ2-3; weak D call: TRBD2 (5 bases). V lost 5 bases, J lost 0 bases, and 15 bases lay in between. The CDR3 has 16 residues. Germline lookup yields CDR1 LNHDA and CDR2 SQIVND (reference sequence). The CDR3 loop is CASSVGKSPSTDTQYF. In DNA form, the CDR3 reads TGTGCCAGTAGTGTCGGGAAGTCCCCAAGCACAGATACGCAGTATTTT.

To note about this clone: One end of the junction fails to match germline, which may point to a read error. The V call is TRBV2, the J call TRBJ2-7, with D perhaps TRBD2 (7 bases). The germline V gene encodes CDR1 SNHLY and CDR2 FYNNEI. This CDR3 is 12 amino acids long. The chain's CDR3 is CVSSYRDYEHYF. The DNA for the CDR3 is TGTGTCAGCAGTTACAGGGACTACGAGCATTACTTC.

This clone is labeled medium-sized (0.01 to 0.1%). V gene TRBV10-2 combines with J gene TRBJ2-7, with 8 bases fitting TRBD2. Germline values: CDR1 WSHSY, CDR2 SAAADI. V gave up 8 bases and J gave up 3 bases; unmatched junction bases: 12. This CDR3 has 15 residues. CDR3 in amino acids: CASARGASGYYEQYF. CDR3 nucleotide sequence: TGCGCCAGCGCCCGTGGGGCTAGCGGGTACTACGAGCAGTACTTC.

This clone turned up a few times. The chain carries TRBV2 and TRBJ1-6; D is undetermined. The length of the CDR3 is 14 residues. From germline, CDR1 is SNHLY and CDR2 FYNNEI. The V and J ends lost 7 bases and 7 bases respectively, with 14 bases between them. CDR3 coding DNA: TGTGCCAGCATTGACATGGGTCGGAATTCACCCCTCCACTTT. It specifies CASIDMGRNSPLHF. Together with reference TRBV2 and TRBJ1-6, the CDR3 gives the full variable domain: EPEVTQTPSHQVTQMGQEVILRCVPISNHLYFYWYRQILGQKVEFLVSFYNNEISEKSEIFDDQFSVERPDGSNFTLKIRSTKLEDSAMYFCASIDMGRNSPLHFGNGTRLTVT.

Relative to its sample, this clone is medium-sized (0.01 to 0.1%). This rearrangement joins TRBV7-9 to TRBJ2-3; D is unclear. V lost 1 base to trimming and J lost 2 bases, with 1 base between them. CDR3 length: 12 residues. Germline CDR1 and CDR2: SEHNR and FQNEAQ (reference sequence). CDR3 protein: CASSLDTDTQYF. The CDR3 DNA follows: TGTGCCAGCAGCTTAGACACAGATACGCAGTATTTT. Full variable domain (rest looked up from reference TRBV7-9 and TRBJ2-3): DTGVSQNPRHKITKRGQNVTFRCDPISEHNRLYWYRQTLGQGPEFLTYFQNEAQLEKSRLLSDRFSAERPKGSFSTLEIQRTEQGDSAMYLCASSLDTDTQYFGPGTRLTVL.

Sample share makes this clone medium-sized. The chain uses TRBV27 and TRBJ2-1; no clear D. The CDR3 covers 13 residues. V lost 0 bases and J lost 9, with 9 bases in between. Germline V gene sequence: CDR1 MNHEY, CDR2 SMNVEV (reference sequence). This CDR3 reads CASSLSRTAEQFF. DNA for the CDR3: TGTGCCAGCAGTTTATCGAGGACGGCTGAGCAGTTCTTC.

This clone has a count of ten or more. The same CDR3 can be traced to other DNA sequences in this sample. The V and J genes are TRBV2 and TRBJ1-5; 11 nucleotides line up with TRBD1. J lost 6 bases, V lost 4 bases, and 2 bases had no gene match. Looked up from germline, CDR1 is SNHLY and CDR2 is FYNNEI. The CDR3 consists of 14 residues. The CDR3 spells CASSVGTGGQPQHF. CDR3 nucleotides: TGTGCCAGCAGTGTCGGGACAGGGGGTCAGCCCCAGCATTTT.

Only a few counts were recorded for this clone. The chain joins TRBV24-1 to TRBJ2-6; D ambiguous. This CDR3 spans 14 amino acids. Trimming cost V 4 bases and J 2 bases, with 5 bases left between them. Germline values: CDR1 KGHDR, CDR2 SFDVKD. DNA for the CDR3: TGTGCCACCAGTGAAAAGGCTGGGGCCAACGTCCTGACTTTC. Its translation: CATSEKAGANVLTF.

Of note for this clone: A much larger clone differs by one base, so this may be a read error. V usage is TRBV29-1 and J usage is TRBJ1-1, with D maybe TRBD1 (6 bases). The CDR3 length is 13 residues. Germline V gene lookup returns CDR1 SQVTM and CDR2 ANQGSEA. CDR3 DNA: TGCAGCTTTGACCCCGGGGGCATCACTGAAGCTTTCTTT. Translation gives CSFDPGGITEAFF.

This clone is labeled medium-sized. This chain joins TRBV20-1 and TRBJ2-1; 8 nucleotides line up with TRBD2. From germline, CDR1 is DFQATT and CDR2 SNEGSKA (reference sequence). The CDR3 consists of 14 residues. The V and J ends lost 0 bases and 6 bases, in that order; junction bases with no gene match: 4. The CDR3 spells CSARERGRSNEQFF. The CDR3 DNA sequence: TGCAGTGCTAGAGAGCGCGGGAGGTCCAATGAGCAGTTCTTC.

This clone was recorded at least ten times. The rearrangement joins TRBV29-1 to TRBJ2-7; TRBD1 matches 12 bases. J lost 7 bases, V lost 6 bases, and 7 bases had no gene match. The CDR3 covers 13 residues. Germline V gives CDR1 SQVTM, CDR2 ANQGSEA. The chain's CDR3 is CSVPGQGALEQYF. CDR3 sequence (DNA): TGCAGCGTACCGGGACAGGGGGCACTAGAGCAGTACTTC.

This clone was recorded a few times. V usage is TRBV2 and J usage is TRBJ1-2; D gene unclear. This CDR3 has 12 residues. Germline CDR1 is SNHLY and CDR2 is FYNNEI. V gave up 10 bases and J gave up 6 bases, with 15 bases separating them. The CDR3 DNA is TGTGCCACCGGGAGAGACACGGATGGCTACACCTTC. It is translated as CATGRDTDGYTF.

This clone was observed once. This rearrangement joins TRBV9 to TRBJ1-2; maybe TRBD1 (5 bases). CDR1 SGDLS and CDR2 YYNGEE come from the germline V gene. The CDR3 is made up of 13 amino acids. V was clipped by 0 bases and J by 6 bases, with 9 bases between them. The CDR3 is CASSVAGGNGYTF. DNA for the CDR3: TGTGCCAGCAGCGTAGCCGGGGGAAATGGCTACACCTTC.

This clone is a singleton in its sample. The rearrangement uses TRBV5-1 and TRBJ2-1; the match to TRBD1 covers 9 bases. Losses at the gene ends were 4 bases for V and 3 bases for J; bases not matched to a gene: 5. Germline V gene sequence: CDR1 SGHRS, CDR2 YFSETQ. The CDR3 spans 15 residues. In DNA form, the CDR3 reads TGCGCCAGCAGCCGTTACAGGGGGCTCTACAATGAGCAGTTCTTC. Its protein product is CASSRYRGLYNEQFF. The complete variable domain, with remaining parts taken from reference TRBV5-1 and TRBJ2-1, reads KAGVTQTPRYLIKTRGQQVTLSCSPISGHRSVSWYQQTPGQGLQFLFEYFSETQRNKGNFPGRFSGRQFSNSRSEMNVSTLELGDSALYLCASSRYRGLYNEQFFGPGTRLTVL.

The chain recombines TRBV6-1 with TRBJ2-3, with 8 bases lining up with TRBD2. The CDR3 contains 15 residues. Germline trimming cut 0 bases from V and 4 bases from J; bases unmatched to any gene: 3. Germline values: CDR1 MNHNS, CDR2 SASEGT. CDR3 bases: TGTGCCAGCAGTGAAGCTAGCGGGGTGGCAGATACGCAGTATTTT. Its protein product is CASSEASGVADTQYF.

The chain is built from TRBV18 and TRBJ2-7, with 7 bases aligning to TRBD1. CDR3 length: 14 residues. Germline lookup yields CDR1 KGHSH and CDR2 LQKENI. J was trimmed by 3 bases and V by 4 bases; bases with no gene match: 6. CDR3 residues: CASSQGQRNYEQYF. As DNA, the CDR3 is TGTGCCAGCTCACAGGGACAGAGAAACTACGAGCAGTACTTC.

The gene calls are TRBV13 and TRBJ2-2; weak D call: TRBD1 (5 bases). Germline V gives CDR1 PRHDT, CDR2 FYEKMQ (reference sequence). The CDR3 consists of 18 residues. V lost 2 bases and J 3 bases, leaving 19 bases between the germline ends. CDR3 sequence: CASSLFVTLQVDTGELFF. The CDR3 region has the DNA TGTGCCAGCAGCTTATTTGTGACACTACAGGTCGACACCGGGGAGCTGTTTTTT.

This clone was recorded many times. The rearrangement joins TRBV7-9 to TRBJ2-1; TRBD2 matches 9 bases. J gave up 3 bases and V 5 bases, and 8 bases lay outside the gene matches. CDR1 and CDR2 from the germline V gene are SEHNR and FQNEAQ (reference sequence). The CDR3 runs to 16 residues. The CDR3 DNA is TGTGCCAGCAGCCCCTTTGCGGGAGGGGGCTACAATGAGCAGTTCTTC. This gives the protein CASSPFAGGGYNEQFF.

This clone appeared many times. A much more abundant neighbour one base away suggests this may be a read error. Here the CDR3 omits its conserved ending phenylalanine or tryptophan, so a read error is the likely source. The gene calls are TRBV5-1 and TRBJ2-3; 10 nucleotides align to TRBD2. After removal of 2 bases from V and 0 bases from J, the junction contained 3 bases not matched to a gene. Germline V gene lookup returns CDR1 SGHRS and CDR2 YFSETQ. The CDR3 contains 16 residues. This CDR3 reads CASSLLAGFSTDTQYS. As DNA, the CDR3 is TGCGCCAGCAGCTTACTAGCGGGATTTAGCACAGATACGCAGTATTCT.

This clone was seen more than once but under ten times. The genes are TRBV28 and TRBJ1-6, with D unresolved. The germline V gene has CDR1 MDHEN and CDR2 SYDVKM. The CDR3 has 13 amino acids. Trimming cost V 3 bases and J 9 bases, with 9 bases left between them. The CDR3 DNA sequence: TGTGCCAGCAGTTTCGGGGTGACTTCACCCCTCCACTTT. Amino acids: CASSFGVTSPLHF.